These 22 T cell receptor beta chains originate from one sample sequenced in a study of T cell clonotyping in hematopoietic cell transplantation. Time point of the sample: recipient sample about 28 days before transplant, after cytoreduction. Assay: immunoSEQ multiplex PCR; the TCRdb copy retains only in-frame clones and omits some. The repertoire has 15,000 to 20,000 clones, 70% to 85% of them found once; the top ten carry about a sixth. The specimen was peripheral blood mononuclear cells, collected before stem cell transplant. The receptors originated from a man in his sixties with acute myeloid leukemia. Some clones in this sample may be carry-over from other donors' samples.

The gene calls are TRBV2 and TRBJ1-1, with D hard to call. Looked up from germline, CDR1 is SNHLY and CDR2 is FYNNEI. V lost 4 bases to trimming and J lost 2 bases, with 8 bases between them. This CDR3 contains 13 residues. CDR3 in amino acids: CASSVEPNTEAFF. The CDR3 nucleotides read TGTGCCAGCAGTGTAGAGCCCAACACTGAAGCTTTCTTT.

V usage is TRBV4-1 and J usage is TRBJ2-5; 11 bases align to TRBD2. J lost 2 bases, V lost 0 bases, and 8 bases had no gene match. The CDR3 runs to 18 residues. Germline assignment: CDR1 MGHRA and CDR2 YSYEKL. CDR3 protein: CASSQDVALAGGQETQYF. The CDR3 nucleotides are TGCGCCAGCAGCCAAGACGTAGCTTTAGCGGGGGGGCAAGAGACCCAGTACTTC.

V usage is TRBV5-5 and J usage is TRBJ2-2, with D possibly being TRBD1 (6 bases). The CDR3 loop spans 14 amino acids. From germline, CDR1 is SGHKS and CDR2 YYEKEE (reference sequence). Trimming left V 3 bases short and J 1 base short, with 7 bases between. The CDR3 reads CASSWGQNTGELFF. The DNA of the CDR3 is TGTGCCAGCAGCTGGGGACAGAACACCGGGGAGCTGTTTTTT.

The genes are TRBV2 and TRBJ2-3, with D possibly being TRBD1 or TRBD2 (5 bases each). The CDR3 is 14 amino acids. Germline CDR1 reads SNHLY; CDR2 reads FYNNEI. Between the trimmed V and J ends, which lost 4 bases and 1 base, there was a span of 9 bases. CDR3 DNA sequence: TGTGCCAGCAGTGGGGACCACCGCACAGATACGCAGTATTTT. This sequence encodes CASSGDHRTDTQYF.

The rearrangement joins TRBV7-2 to TRBJ2-3; 10 nucleotides line up with TRBD2. The CDR3 consists of 18 residues. The J segment lost 0 bases and the V segment lost 1 base, leaving 7 bases of the junction unmatched. Germline values: CDR1 SGHTA, CDR2 FQGNSA. The CDR3 is CASSLVVAGGGSTDTQYF. CDR3 bases: TGTGCCAGCAGCTTAGTGGTAGCGGGGGGAGGGAGCACAGATACGCAGTATTTT. Full variable domain (remainder filled in from reference TRBV7-2 and TRBJ2-3): GAGVSQSPSNKVTEKGKDVELRCDPISGHTALYWYRQSLGQGLEFLIYFQGNSAPDKSGLPSDRFSAERTGGSVSTLTIQRTQQEDSAVYLCASSLVVAGGGSTDTQYFGPGTRLTVL.

This clone was counted a few times. This sequence joins TRBV5-4 and TRBJ2-1; maybe TRBD2 (7 bases). Germline values: CDR1 SGHNT, CDR2 YYREEE (reference sequence). The V and J ends lost 0 bases and 2 bases respectively, with 9 bases between them. The CDR3 loop spans 15 amino acids. The CDR3 reads CASSLGGGPYNEQFF. The CDR3 region has the DNA TGTGCCAGCAGCTTGGGGGGGGGCCCCTACAATGAGCAGTTCTTC.

V and J are TRBV7-9 and TRBJ2-6; unclear D gene. Trimming pared 3 bases from V and 2 bases from J, leaving 5 bases between. CDR3 length: 14 amino acids. Germline V gene lookup returns CDR1 SEHNR and CDR2 FQNEAQ (reference sequence). DNA of the CDR3: TGTGCCAGCAGCTTGACGGCTGGGGCCAACGTCCTGACTTTC. Its translation: CASSLTAGANVLTF. The whole variable domain, remainder taken from reference TRBV7-9 and TRBJ2-6, is DTGVSQNPRHKITKRGQNVTFRCDPISEHNRLYWYRQTLGQGPEFLTYFQNEAQLEKSRLLSDRFSAERPKGSFSTLEIQRTEQGDSAMYLCASSLTAGANVLTFGAGSRLTVL.

V and J are TRBV6-5 and TRBJ2-1; no definite D call. The CDR3 contains 13 residues. V was pared by 9 bases and J by 2 bases, with 11 bases between. Germline CDR1 is MNHEY and CDR2 is SVGAGI. The CDR3 spells CASSLTPYNEQFF. DNA for the CDR3: TGTGCCAGTTCCCTGACCCCCTACAATGAGCAGTTCTTC.

This clone was observed once. The chain has TRBV7-2 and TRBJ2-1, with D unclear. V was trimmed by 4 bases and J by 5 bases, leaving 6 bases between them. CDR3 size: 12 residues. CDR1 SGHTA and CDR2 FQGNSA come from the germline V gene. CDR3 DNA sequence: TGTGCCAGCAGCTATACCCACAATGAGCAGTTCTTC. Translated, it gives CASSYTHNEQFF.

The genes are TRBV6-1 and TRBJ1-2; no clear D gene. This CDR3 comprises 18 residues. The germline V gene encodes CDR1 MNHNS and CDR2 SASEGT. V was pared by 4 bases and J by 6 bases, with 27 bases between. The CDR3 is CASSAVEQRPTKLNGYTF. The CDR3 DNA follows: TGTGCCAGCAGTGCAGTCGAACAGAGACCCACGAAACTTAATGGCTACACCTTC.

This clone has just a few counts. The rearrangement links TRBV5-4 to TRBJ2-7, with TRBD2 as a possible D gene (5 bases). Germline V gene data show CDR1 as SGHNT and CDR2 as YYREEE (reference sequence). CDR3 length: 14 residues. The germline V and J ends were trimmed by 0 bases and 5 bases, with 12 bases remaining between them. The CDR3 here is CASSLGPAGDEQYF. In DNA form, the CDR3 reads TGTGCCAGCAGCTTGGGTCCGGCCGGGGACGAGCAGTACTTC.

The chain combines TRBV27 with TRBJ1-2, with D uncertain. Trimming cost V 7 bases and J 1 base, with 22 bases left between them. Germline-derived CDR1 and CDR2 are MNHEY and SMNVEV (reference sequence). The CDR3 has 17 residues. The CDR3 DNA reads TGTGCCAGCACCCACAACCCGAGCGCCCCACTTAACTATGGCTACACCTTC. Its translation: CASTHNPSAPLNYGYTF.

The table lists this clone with a count of one. The rearrangement joins TRBV7-8 to TRBJ2-7, with D tentatively TRBD1 (5 bases). This CDR3 is 13 amino acids long. V was pared by 4 bases and J by 0 bases, with 7 bases between. CDR1 and CDR2 (germline): SGHVS, FQNEAQ. CDR3 amino acids: CASSYRISYEQYF. The CDR3 DNA reads as TGTGCCAGCAGCTACAGGATCTCCTACGAGCAGTACTTC.

The chain carries TRBV28 and TRBJ1-5; D is unclear. The CDR3 contains 14 residues. V was trimmed by 3 bases and J by 3 bases, leaving 9 bases between them. CDR1 and CDR2 (germline): MDHEN, SYDVKM. The CDR3 DNA is TGTGCCAGCAGTTTCGGCGGGATCAATCAGCCCCAGCATTTT. Encoded protein: CASSFGGINQPQHF.

The V and J genes are TRBV2 and TRBJ1-1; D possibly corresponds to TRBD1 (6 bases). V shed 8 bases and J shed 4 bases, with 17 bases lying between them. The V gene's germline CDR1 is SNHLY and CDR2 FYNNEI. The CDR3 spans 14 residues. The chain's CDR3 is CASDRQAYATEAFF. The CDR3 DNA follows: TGTGCCAGCGACCGACAGGCCTACGCCACTGAAGCTTTCTTT. Drawing the rest from reference TRBV2 and TRBJ1-1, the complete variable domain is EPEVTQTPSHQVTQMGQEVILRCVPISNHLYFYWYRQILGQKVEFLVSFYNNEISEKSEIFDDQFSVERPDGSNFTLKIRSTKLEDSAMYFCASDRQAYATEAFFGQGTRLTVV.

J is TRBJ2-3 and V is TRBV13; D might be TRBD1 (8 bases). V shed 5 bases and J shed 9 bases, with 18 bases lying between them. The CDR3 length is 14 residues. Germline V gene sequence: CDR1 PRHDT, CDR2 FYEKMQ (reference sequence). The CDR3 DNA is TGTGCCAGCAGCCAGGGGGCGGGGGTAGGGACGCAGTATTTT. Translating gives CASSQGAGVGTQYF.

This chain uses TRBV7-9 with TRBJ2-3; tentative D call: TRBD2 (5 bases). The V end lost 1 base, the J end lost 4 bases, and 15 bases lay between the germline ends. The CDR3 is 16 amino acids. Germline V gene data show CDR1 as SEHNR and CDR2 as FQNEAQ (reference sequence). The CDR3 DNA follows: TGTGCCAGCAGCTTAGTCACGACTAATGCACCAGATACGCAGTATTTT. It translates to CASSLVTTNAPDTQYF.

This clone was seen only once. This sequence joins TRBV30 and TRBJ1-2; no firm D call. Between the trimmed V and J ends, which lost 2 bases and 7 bases, there was a span of 11 bases. The CDR3 covers 12 residues. Germline assignment: CDR1 GTSNPN and CDR2 SVGIG (reference sequence). In nucleotides, the CDR3 is TGTGCCTGGAGTAGAGAAGGAGCTGGCTACACCTTC. Its translation: CAWSREGAGYTF.

The gene calls are TRBV2 and TRBJ2-5; D gene ambiguous. The germline gives CDR1 SNHLY, CDR2 FYNNEI. The CDR3 covers 11 residues. V lost 8 bases and J 11 bases, leaving 15 bases between the germline ends. The CDR3 DNA is TGTGCCAGCTTCCAAACTGATACGCAGTACTTC. This gives the protein CASFQTDTQYF.

This chain connects TRBV2 to TRBJ1-2; D is ambiguous. Germline CDR1 and CDR2: SNHLY and FYNNEI. This CDR3 spans 13 amino acids. Trimming cost V 4 bases and J 4 bases, with 10 bases left between them. CDR3 sequence reads: CASSGQISYGYTF. The CDR3 DNA reads as TGTGCCAGCAGTGGTCAGATATCCTATGGCTACACCTTC.

This clone showed up just a few times. This sequence joins TRBV2 and TRBJ1-6, with 10 nucleotides matching TRBD1. Germline CDR1 and CDR2: SNHLY and FYNNEI. The J segment lost 9 bases and the V segment lost 8 bases, leaving 7 bases of the junction unmatched. The length of the CDR3 is 14 residues. CDR3 region: CASLGDRGASPLHF. The DNA of the CDR3 is TGTGCCAGCTTGGGGGACAGGGGCGCTTCACCCCTCCACTTT.

The genes are TRBV13 and TRBJ2-3; 11 bases align to TRBD2. The germline V gene encodes CDR1 PRHDT and CDR2 FYEKMQ (reference sequence). V lost 4 bases to trimming and J lost 6 bases; unmatched junction nucleotides: 12. The length of the CDR3 is 17 residues. CDR3 bases: TGTGCCAGCAGCTCCCCCCCTAGCGGGAGGCCCGGTGATACGCAGTATTTT. Amino acids: CASSSPPSGRPGDTQYF.